This T cell receptor (beta chain) appears in the sequencing data of a study of T cell clonality in common variable immunodeficiency. Overall study findings and caveats: Repertoire-complication correlations in CVID were limited by patient heterogeneity.

Produced via immunoSEQ multiplex PCR; TCRdb's table is partial and in-frame only. The sample contains under 65,000 clones, none of them singletons. This clone was counted at least ten times. Its specificity is unknown. Read sequence stops 3 residues before the CDR3 end, and the germline J gene provides the missing end. Trimming took 2 bases from V and 7 from J, leaving 9 bases between them. The CDR3 is 14 residues long. Germline-derived CDR1 and CDR2 are MDHEN and SYDVKM. The clonotype comes from a person between 18 and 69 years old in good health. Source material: peripheral blood mononuclear cells. This chain joins TRBV28 and TRBJ1-6; D not resolved. This CDR3 reads CASSLEGFNSPLHF. The covered CDR3 bases are TGTGCCAGCAGTTTAGAGGGTTTCAATTCACCC.